These 15 T cell receptor beta chains came from one sample sequenced in a study of blood T cell repertoires in COVID-19. The repertoire was sequenced with immunoSEQ multiplex PCR; TCRdb's copy has only in-frame clones and lacks some. Altogether roughly 170,000 clones are present, roughly nine tenths being singletons, with the ten largest covering less than 25%. The sample comprised peripheral blood. The receptors were gathered from a man in his 70s with active or convalescent COVID-19.

This chain links TRBV6-5 with TRBJ1-5, with 7 bases lining up with TRBD1. From germline, CDR1 is MNHEY and CDR2 SVGAGI. This CDR3 is built from 14 residues. V trimming: 4 bases; J trimming: 7 bases; junction bases outside the gene matches: 7. The CDR3: CASSFGAQGQPQHF. The CDR3 DNA reads as TGTGCCAGCAGTTTCGGGGCACAGGGGCAGCCCCAGCATTTT.

The chain recombines TRBV7-9 with TRBJ1-3, with unresolved D. The length of the CDR3 is 16 residues. In germline, CDR1 is SEHNR, CDR2 FQNEAQ (reference sequence). The V end lost 4 bases, the J end lost 4 bases, and 17 bases lay between the germline ends. CDR3 DNA: TGTGCCAGCAGCTACCGGGGAGCCACCTCCGGAAACACCATATATTTT. Its translation: CASSYRGATSGNTIYF.

This clone has ten or more counts. V is TRBV27 and J is TRBJ2-3; the D gene is possibly TRBD2 (5 bases). CDR1 and CDR2 from the germline V gene are MNHEY and SMNVEV (reference sequence). V lost 4 bases and J 0 bases, leaving 20 bases between the germline ends. The CDR3 has 18 residues. CDR3 region: CASSSSPGGPSSTDTQYF. The CDR3 bases are TGTGCCAGCAGTTCCTCCCCAGGAGGACCCTCTAGCACAGATACGCAGTATTTT.

This chain joins TRBV7-2 and TRBJ2-1, with 15 bases aligning to TRBD2. Trimming cost V 5 bases and J 7 bases; bases outside gene matches: 6. The CDR3 runs to 16 residues. From germline, CDR1 is SGHTA and CDR2 FQGNSA. The DNA for the CDR3 is TGTGCCAGCAGCCAGGGCGGACTAGCGGGAGGGAATGAGCAGTTCTTC. This sequence encodes CASSQGGLAGGNEQFF. Variable domain in full (rest from reference TRBV7-2 and TRBJ2-1): GAGVSQSPSNKVTEKGKDVELRCDPISGHTALYWYRQSLGQGLEFLIYFQGNSAPDKSGLPSDRFSAERTGGSVSTLTIQRTQQEDSAVYLCASSQGGLAGGNEQFFGPGTRLTVL.

This chain links TRBV7-8 with TRBJ2-4; possibly TRBD2 for D (7 bases). CDR3 length: 18 amino acids. V shed 1 base and J shed 0 bases, with 16 bases lying between them. Germline values: CDR1 SGHVS, CDR2 FQNEAQ. The CDR3 here is CASSLVGGGTLAKNIQYF. For the CDR3, the DNA is TGTGCCAGCAGCTTAGTGGGAGGGGGGACTCTAGCCAAAAACATTCAGTACTTC.

V is TRBV4-3 and J is TRBJ2-7; tentative D call: TRBD2 (5 bases). Germline lookup yields CDR1 LGHNA and CDR2 YSLEER. Trimming took off 9 bases at V and 6 bases at J, with 18 bases between the two ends. The CDR3 consists of 13 residues. The CDR3 DNA is TGCGCCAGTAGGGCTAGCCCTACGTCCGAGCAGTACTTC. Its translation: CASRASPTSEQYF.

The chain has TRBV6-2 or TRBV6-3 and TRBJ1-2, with 9 bases lining up with TRBD1. There are 15 residues in the CDR3. CDR1 is MNHEY and CDR2 is SVGEGT in the germline V gene. V gave up 5 bases and J gave up 2 bases; unmatched junction bases: 6. CDR3 nucleotides: TGTGCCAGCAGTCGCGCCGGGACAGGGAACTATGGCTACACCTTC. This codes for CASSRAGTGNYGYTF.

The chain joins TRBV19 to TRBJ1-2, with D hard to call. This CDR3 region has 14 residues. Germline lookup yields CDR1 LNHDA and CDR2 SQIVND (reference sequence). The germline V and J ends were trimmed by 5 bases and 0 bases, with 10 bases remaining between them. Here the CDR3 DNA reads TGTGCCAGTAGTCCCCGGGAGGCTAACTATGGCTACACCTTC. This gives the protein CASSPREANYGYTF. The full variable domain, completed using reference TRBV19 and TRBJ1-2, is DGGITQSPKYLFRKEGQNVTLSCEQNLNHDAMYWYRQDPGQGLRLIYYSQIVNDFQKGDIAEGYSVSREKKESFPLTVTSAQKNPTAFYLCASSPREANYGYTFGSGTRLTVV.

This chain links TRBV5-1 with TRBJ1-5, with D unresolved. Germline CDR1 SGHRS, CDR2 YFSETQ. Trimming pared 1 base from V and 6 bases from J, leaving 8 bases between. This CDR3 spans 13 amino acids. The CDR3 bases are TGCGCCAGCAGCTTGCTTGGAGGTCAGCCCCAGCATTTT. This sequence encodes CASSLLGGQPQHF.

This clone was observed a single time. The chain is built from TRBV9 and TRBJ2-7, with D uncertain. There are 14 residues in the CDR3. Germline-derived CDR1 and CDR2 are SGDLS and YYNGEE. Between the trimmed V and J ends, which lost 2 bases and 1 base, there was a span of 10 bases. The CDR3 nucleotides are TGTGCCAGCAGCGTCTCGCGCGTTTCCTACGAGCAGTACTTC. Amino acids: CASSVSRVSYEQYF.

The rearrangement joins TRBV11-2 to TRBJ1-5; TRBD1 is a possible D gene (6 bases). Per the germline V gene, CDR1 is SGHAT and CDR2 is FQNNGV. Deletions cut 5 bases from V and 1 base from J, with 15 bases between. CDR3 size: 16 residues. The CDR3 DNA reads TGTGCCAGCAGCCTGCAGGGGCTTGGCAGCAATCAGCCCCAGCATTTT. This gives the protein CASSLQGLGSNQPQHF. The full variable domain, completed using reference TRBV11-2 and TRBJ1-5, is EAGVAQSPRYKIIEKRQSVAFWCNPISGHATLYWYQQILGQGPKLLIQFQNNGVVDDSQLPKDRFSAERLKGVDSTLKIQPAKLEDSAVYLCASSLQGLGSNQPQHFGDGTRLSIL.

The genes are TRBV7-8 and TRBJ2-7, with 7 bases lining up with TRBD1. The CDR3 is 15 residues long. Per the germline V gene, CDR1 is SGHVS and CDR2 is FQNEAQ. Germline trimming cut 6 bases from V and 3 bases from J; bases unmatched to any gene: 11. The DNA for the CDR3 is TGTGCCAGCAGACGAACTCCGGGACAGAGCTACGAGCAGTACTTC. Protein: CASRRTPGQSYEQYF.

This sequence joins TRBV28 and TRBJ2-3; TRBD1 is a possible D gene (5 bases). Trimming removed 6 bases at V and 3 bases at J, with 13 bases between. The germline CDR1 and CDR2 sequences are MDHEN and SYDVKM. The CDR3 loop spans 14 amino acids. CDR3 residues: CASRRQGRTDTQYF. In DNA form, the CDR3 reads TGTGCCAGCAGAAGGCAGGGAAGAACAGATACGCAGTATTTT. Variable domain in full (rest from reference TRBV28 and TRBJ2-3): DVKVTQSSRYLVKRTGEKVFLECVQDMDHENMFWYRQDPGLGLRLIYFSYDVKMKEKGDIPEGYSVSREKKERFSLILESASTNQTSMYLCASRRQGRTDTQYFGPGTRLTVL.

The rearrangement links TRBV4-3 to TRBJ1-3; the D is unclear. V lost 4 bases and J lost 6, with 16 bases in between. The CDR3 is 15 amino acids. Germline loops: CDR1 LGHNA, CDR2 YSLEER. The CDR3 spells CASSRQVVLENTIYF. CDR3 DNA sequence: TGCGCCAGCAGCCGTCAGGTGGTACTGGAAAACACCATATATTTT.

The chain has TRBV12-3 or TRBV12-4 and TRBJ1-1; 8 bases are a match to TRBD1. With 7 bases clipped from V and 10 bases from J, the junction kept 8 bases outside the gene matches. The CDR3 consists of 12 residues. The CDR3 loop reads CASTAGQGGAFF. CDR3 nucleotides: TGTGCCAGCACTGCCGGACAGGGCGGAGCTTTCTTT.